These 13 T cell receptor beta chains share one sample of origin, sequenced in a study of identical twins. TCRdb re-called the 5' RACE reads with MiXCR, one entry per CDR3 protein. The profile covers a few hundred thousand distinct CDR3 sequences, with more than 9% appearing a single time and approximately 3% taken by the ten largest. These records were also assigned to another study, of yellow fever vaccine responses in identical twins.

Source material: PBMCs. These receptors originate from a woman aged 18 to 35 in good health.

The genes are TRBV6-5 and TRBJ2-7, with D possibly being TRBD1 (6 bases). The CDR3 covers 11 residues. Germline lookup yields CDR1 MNHEY and CDR2 SVGAGI. The V end lost 6 bases, the J end lost 7 bases, and 10 bases lay between the germline ends. The CDR3: CASRIDREQYF. The DNA of the CDR3 is TGTGCCAGCAGGATCGACAGGGAGCAGTACTTC.

V gene TRBV11-2 combines with J gene TRBJ2-2; the D call may be TRBD1 or TRBD2 (5 bases each). CDR3 size: 15 residues. CDR1 and CDR2 from the germline V gene are SGHAT and FQNNGV. V lost 0 bases to trimming and J lost 10 bases, with 15 bases between them. CDR3 residues: CASSLEPGAWEELFF. The CDR3, as DNA: TGTGCCAGCAGCTTAGAGCCCGGGGCTTGGGAGGAGCTGTTTTTT.

This clonotype has a count of ten or more. The J gene is TRBJ1-2, the V gene TRBV12-3 or TRBV12-4; D is undetermined. CDR3 size: 12 residues. V was cut by 3 bases and J by 1 base, with 3 bases left in between. The CDR3 nucleotides are TGTGCCAGCAGTTTGGGTAACTATGGCTACACCTTC. It yields the protein CASSLGNYGYTF.

The CDR3 loop is CASSRLAPSTDTQYF. CDR3 DNA: TGTGCCAGCAGCCGACTAGCGCCCAGCACAGATACGCAGTATTTT. The rearrangement joins TRBV7-2 to TRBJ2-3; 8 positions match TRBD2. The CDR3 spans 15 residues. Germline V gene data show CDR1 as SGHTA and CDR2 as FQGNSA. V shed 5 bases and J 0 bases; nucleotides not matched to a gene: 4. The full variable domain, completed using reference TRBV7-2 and TRBJ2-3, is GAGVSQSPSNKVTEKGKDVELRCDPISGHTALYWYRQSLGQGLEFLIYFQGNSAPDKSGLPSDRFSAERTGGSVSTLTIQRTQQEDSAVYLCASSRLAPSTDTQYFGPGTRLTVL.

The chain uses TRBV11-2 and TRBJ2-7; no clear D. The CDR3 loop spans 13 amino acids. The germline V gene encodes CDR1 SGHAT and CDR2 FQNNGV. The V gene lost 0 bases and the J gene lost 7 bases, with 10 bases spanning the gap. DNA for the CDR3: TGTGCCAGCAGCTTAGATCCCCCTAGGGAGCAGTACTTC. Its translation: CASSLDPPREQYF.

This clonotype was picked up a small number of times. This chain links TRBV6-2 or TRBV6-3 with TRBJ2-7, with D perhaps TRBD1 (6 bases). The CDR3 is made up of 15 amino acids. Deletions cut 6 bases from V and 2 bases from J, with 17 bases between. Germline V gene lookup returns CDR1 MNHEY and CDR2 SVGEGT. CDR3 region: CASRNRAGPTYEQYF. The CDR3 bases are TGTGCCAGCAGAAACAGGGCCGGCCCTACCTACGAGCAGTACTTC.

This clonotype has just a few counts. This chain uses TRBV6-1 with TRBJ2-3; 8 nucleotides align to TRBD2. With 9 bases clipped from V and 6 bases from J, the junction kept 11 bases outside the gene matches. CDR1 is MNHNS, CDR2 SASEGT, per germline. This CDR3 region has 14 residues. The CDR3 protein is CARSWSGRGDTQYF. Written as DNA, the CDR3 is TGTGCCAGATCGTGGAGCGGGAGAGGGGATACGCAGTATTTT.

This CDR3 is CATAHANRRNEQFF. CDR3 bases: TGTGCCACCGCACACGCAAATAGGCGCAATGAGCAGTTCTTC. This rearrangement joins TRBV15 to TRBJ2-1; D is unresolved. Germline loops: CDR1 LNHNV, CDR2 YYDKDF (reference sequence). CDR3 size: 14 residues. V shed 8 bases and J shed 6 bases, with 17 bases lying between them.

This clonotype was seen a handful of times. The gene calls are TRBV7-3 and TRBJ2-2, with D perhaps TRBD2 (7 bases). The CDR3 is made up of 17 amino acids. Germline V CDR1 and CDR2: SGHTA, FQGTGA. V gave up 1 base and J gave up 4 bases, with 16 bases separating them. The CDR3 protein is CASSLNAWGGLTGELFF. The CDR3 DNA is TGTGCCAGCAGCTTAAATGCTTGGGGGGGCCTCACCGGGGAGCTGTTTTTT.

The chain joins TRBV7-6 to TRBJ2-5; TRBD2 agrees at 10 bases. Germline CDR1 SGHVS, CDR2 FNYEAQ. This CDR3 region has 15 residues. J lost 1 base, V lost 4 bases, and 3 bases had no gene match. The DNA for the CDR3 is TGTGCCAGCAGCTCACTAGCGGGGTCCCAAGAGACCCAGTACTTC. It specifies CASSSLAGSQETQYF.

The V and J genes are TRBV2 and TRBJ2-3; 12 bases align to TRBD2. V shed 3 bases and J 2 bases; nucleotides not matched to a gene: 6. Germline lookup yields CDR1 SNHLY and CDR2 FYNNEI. The CDR3 consists of 17 residues. The CDR3 here is CASSDLTSGRTTDTQYF. CDR3 coding DNA: TGTGCCAGCAGTGACCTGACTAGCGGGAGAACCACAGATACGCAGTATTTT. The full variable domain, rest sourced from reference TRBV2 and TRBJ2-3, is EPEVTQTPSHQVTQMGQEVILRCVPISNHLYFYWYRQILGQKVEFLVSFYNNEISEKSEIFDDQFSVERPDGSNFTLKIRSTKLEDSAMYFCASSDLTSGRTTDTQYFGPGTRLTVL.

This clonotype showed up just a few times. The CDR3 DNA sequence: TGTGCCAGCAGCCAAGCCGGAGGTAATGGCTACACCTTC. Translating gives CASSQAGGNGYTF. The gene calls are TRBV4-2 and TRBJ1-2; D not certain. CDR1 LGHNA and CDR2 YNFKEQ come from the germline V gene. This CDR3 has 13 amino acids. V was trimmed by 1 base and J by 6 bases, leaving 9 bases between them.

This clonotype was recorded at least ten times. V and J are TRBV5-5 and TRBJ2-7, with TRBD1 identical over 7 bases. CDR3 length equals 14 residues. V shed 4 bases, J shed 4 bases, and the junction held 8 bases outside the gene matches. CDR1 SGHKS and CDR2 YYEKEE come from the germline V gene (reference sequence). In nucleotides, the CDR3 is TGTGCCAGCAGCATAGGGACAGTGGGTTACGAGCAGTACTTC. This translates into CASSIGTVGYEQYF.